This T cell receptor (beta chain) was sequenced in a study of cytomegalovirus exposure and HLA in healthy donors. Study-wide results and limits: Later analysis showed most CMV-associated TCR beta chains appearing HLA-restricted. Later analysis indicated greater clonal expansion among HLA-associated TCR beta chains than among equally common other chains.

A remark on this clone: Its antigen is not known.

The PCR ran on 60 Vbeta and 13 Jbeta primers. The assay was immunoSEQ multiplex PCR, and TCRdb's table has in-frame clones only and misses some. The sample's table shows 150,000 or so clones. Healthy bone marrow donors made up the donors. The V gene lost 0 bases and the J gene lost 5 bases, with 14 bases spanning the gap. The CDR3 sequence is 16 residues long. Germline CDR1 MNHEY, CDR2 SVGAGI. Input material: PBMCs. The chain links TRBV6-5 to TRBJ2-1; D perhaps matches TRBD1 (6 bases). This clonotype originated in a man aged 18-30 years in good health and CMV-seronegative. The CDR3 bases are TGTGCCAGCAGTTACTCGTCCGGCAGGGGCGACAATGAGCAGTTCTTC. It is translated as CASSYSSGRGDNEQFF.